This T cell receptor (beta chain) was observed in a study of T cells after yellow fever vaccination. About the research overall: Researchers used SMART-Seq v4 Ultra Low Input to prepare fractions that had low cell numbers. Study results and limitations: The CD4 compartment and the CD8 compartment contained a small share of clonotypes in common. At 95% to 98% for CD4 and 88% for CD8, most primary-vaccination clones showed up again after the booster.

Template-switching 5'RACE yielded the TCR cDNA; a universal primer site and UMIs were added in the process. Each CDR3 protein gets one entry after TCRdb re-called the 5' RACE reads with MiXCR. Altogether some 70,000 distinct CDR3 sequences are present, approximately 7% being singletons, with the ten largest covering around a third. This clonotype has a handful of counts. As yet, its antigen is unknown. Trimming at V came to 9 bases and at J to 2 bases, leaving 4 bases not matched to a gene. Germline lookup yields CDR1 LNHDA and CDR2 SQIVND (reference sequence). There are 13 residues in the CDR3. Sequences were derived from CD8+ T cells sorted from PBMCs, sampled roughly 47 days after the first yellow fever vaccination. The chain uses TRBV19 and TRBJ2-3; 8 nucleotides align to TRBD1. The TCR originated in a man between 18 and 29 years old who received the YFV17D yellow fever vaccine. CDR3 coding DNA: TGTGCCAGCAACAGGGGGAACACAGATACGCAGTATTTT. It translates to CASNRGNTDTQYF.